Sequencing of this T cell receptor delta chain was carried out in a study of gamma-delta T cells after stem cell transplantation. The V and J ends lost 0 bases and 1 base, in that order; junction bases with no gene match: 8. Germline values: CDR1 GEAIGNYY, CDR2 EKD. The CDR3 is made up of 17 amino acids. This clone is judged medium-sized. TCRdb reanalysed the RT-PCR reads with CATT. The sample has 9,000 to 13,000 delta-chain clones, 1.3% seen once; the top ten hold approximately 10%. This TCR was sampled from a human donor. It is not recorded whose cells these are; they may come from a transplant donor. This chain links TRDV2 with TRDJ1; the match to TRDD3 covers 9 bases. Sequencing used gamma-delta T cells. Written as DNA, the CDR3 is TGTGCCTGTGACACCCTCGTACTGGGGGAAAGCACCGATAAACTCATCTTT. Its protein product is CACDTLVLGESTDKLIF.